This T cell receptor beta chain was observed in a study of technical replicates of blood from a few donors. The CDR3 has 16 residues. Trimming shortened V by 0 bases and J by 1 base, and 13 bases separated the two germline ends. In germline, CDR1 is SGHRS, CDR2 YFSETQ. TCRdb keeps only in-frame clones here, not all; method: immunoSEQ multiplex PCR. The data contain about 93,000 clones, nearly 97% of them seen just once; the ten biggest clones take up approximately 0.26%. The sample consisted of T cells isolated from PBMCs. The V gene is TRBV5-1, the J gene TRBJ1-1, with D possibly matching TRBD1 (5 bases). This clonotype originated in a human donor in good health. The CDR3 nucleotides read TGCGCCAGCAGCTTGGCGTCCGGGGGGGGGAACACTGAAGCTTTCTTT. It codes for CASSLASGGGNTEAFF. Full variable domain (missing parts from reference TRBV5-1 and TRBJ1-1): KAGVTQTPRYLIKTRGQQVTLSCSPISGHRSVSWYQQTPGQGLQFLFEYFSETQRNKGNFPGRFSGRQFSNSRSEMNVSTLELGDSALYLCASSLASGGGNTEAFFGQGTRLTVV.